This TCR beta chain was retrieved from a study of blood T cell repertoires in COVID-19. The CDR3 covers 14 residues. From germline, CDR1 is MNHEY and CDR2 SVGAGI. Between the trimmed V and J ends, which lost 2 bases and 10 bases, there was a span of 14 bases. Original handling: For nucleated cells, counts were estimated from reference gene primer amplification. Method: immunoSEQ multiplex PCR; TCRdb's copy keeps in-frame clones and lacks some. The V and J calls and clone size come from that table; D and trimming were worked out from the DNA. The top ten clones hold roughly 5.6% of a sample with more than 110,000 clones, more than 75% of them seen once.

The chain couples TRBV6-5 to TRBJ1-4; D not certain. The sequenced sample consisted of PBMCs or T cells enriched from blood (not recorded which). The sequence was obtained from a woman aged 50 to 60 who had recovered from COVID-19. The CDR3: CASSYVGDEGKLFF. In nucleotides, the CDR3 is TGTGCCAGCAGTTACGTCGGTGATGAGGGAAAACTGTTTTTT.